The 29 T cell receptor beta chains listed next were all sequenced from one sample in a study of identical twins. TCRdb fed the 5' RACE reads into MiXCR, producing one record per CDR3 protein. Of about 240,000 distinct CDR3 sequences in the sample, approximately 10% are singletons; the top ten hold 9% to 10%. The sample comprised memory T cells sorted from blood. The receptors were gathered from a man over 45 in good health.

This clonotype was detected many times. The chain uses TRBV18 and TRBJ2-7; maybe TRBD1 (5 bases). The germline V gene encodes CDR1 KGHSH and CDR2 LQKENI. Trimming pared 1 base from V and 3 bases from J, leaving 10 bases between. The CDR3 spans 14 residues. CDR3 in amino acids: CASSPHDSFYEQYF. CDR3 nucleotide sequence: TGTGCCAGCTCACCACACGACAGCTTCTACGAGCAGTACTTC.

This clonotype was seen a few times. J is TRBJ2-2 and V is TRBV28, with a weak D call TRBD1 (5 bases). The CDR3 consists of 15 residues. V lost 2 bases to trimming and J lost 4 bases, with 11 bases between them. From germline, CDR1 is MDHEN and CDR2 SYDVKM. In nucleotides, the CDR3 is TGTGCCAGCAGTTTACTGGGGCCTCCCACCGGGGAGCTGTTTTTT. Translating gives CASSLLGPPTGELFF. The variable domain in full, completed from reference TRBV28 and TRBJ2-2, reads DVKVTQSSRYLVKRTGEKVFLECVQDMDHENMFWYRQDPGLGLRLIYFSYDVKMKEKGDIPEGYSVSREKKERFSLILESASTNQTSMYLCASSLLGPPTGELFFGEGSRLTVL.

This clonotype was observed at least ten times. The rearrangement links TRBV2 to TRBJ2-1; D remains unclear. Deletions cut 4 bases from V and 4 bases from J, with 8 bases between. Germline CDR1 reads SNHLY; CDR2 reads FYNNEI. This CDR3 has 13 amino acids. CDR3 nucleotides: TGTGCCAGCAGTGGCATAGGGTACAATGAGCAGTTCTTC. Translated, it gives CASSGIGYNEQFF.

V gene TRBV6-2 or TRBV6-3 combines with J gene TRBJ2-5; TRBD2 matches at 11 bases. Germline V gives CDR1 MNHEY, CDR2 SVGEGT. The CDR3 runs to 15 residues. Germline trimming cut 6 bases from V and 5 bases from J; bases unmatched to any gene: 8. In DNA form, the CDR3 reads TGTGCCAGCAGGAGTAGCGGGGGGGCCGGGGAGACCCAGTACTTC. This encodes CASRSSGGAGETQYF.

The genes are TRBV19 and TRBJ2-7, with D possibly matching TRBD1 (6 bases). The CDR3 loop spans 14 amino acids. The germline gives CDR1 LNHDA, CDR2 SQIVND (reference sequence). V was shortened by 2 bases and J by 2 bases, with 10 bases between the two germline ends. This chain's CDR3 is CASSISGQTYEQYF. CDR3 coding DNA: TGTGCCAGTAGTATATCGGGACAAACCTACGAGCAGTACTTC.

This clonotype was recorded a few times. The chain joins TRBV28 to TRBJ2-5, with 8 bases identical to TRBD2. CDR3 length: 16 residues. Germline CDR1 is MDHEN and CDR2 is SYDVKM. Trimming took 3 bases from V and 2 from J; bases not matched to a gene: 8. In DNA form, the CDR3 reads TGTGCCAGCAGTTTCTTAAGCGGGAGATTTCAAGAGACCCAGTACTTC. Encoded protein: CASSFLSGRFQETQYF.

The rearrangement joins TRBV6-5 to TRBJ2-2, with 13 bases matching TRBD2. Unmatched junction bases numbered 3, after V lost 2 bases and J lost 6 bases. Germline loops: CDR1 MNHEY, CDR2 SVGAGI. The CDR3 covers 16 residues. The CDR3 sequence: CASSYHGLAGAGELFF. CDR3 in DNA: TGTGCCAGCAGTTACCATGGACTAGCGGGAGCCGGGGAGCTGTTTTTT.

Many counts were recorded for this clonotype. This sequence joins TRBV3-1 and TRBJ1-2; no clear D gene. The CDR3 loop spans 13 amino acids. Germline V gene sequence: CDR1 LGHDT, CDR2 YNNKEL (reference sequence). V was shortened by 1 base and J by 8 bases, with 11 bases between the two germline ends. CDR3 sequence (DNA): TGTGCCAGCAGCCAAGTCCTCGGTGGAGGCTACACCTTC. Its translation: CASSQVLGGGYTF.

This clonotype was seen a few times. The CDR3 spells CASSQIGSLHF. The CDR3 nucleotides read TGCGCCAGCAGCCAAATTGGATCCCTCCACTTT. V is TRBV4-1 and J is TRBJ1-6; D unclear. The V gene's germline CDR1 is MGHRA and CDR2 YSYEKL. This CDR3 has 11 amino acids. Between the trimmed V and J ends, which lost 2 bases and 14 bases, there was a span of 7 bases.

This chain connects TRBV12-3 or TRBV12-4 to TRBJ2-1; 14 bases agree with TRBD2. CDR3 length: 19 residues. The V segment lost 5 bases and the J segment 7 bases; nucleotides outside the gene matches: 16. The CDR3 coding sequence is TGTGCCAGCAGTGGTCCGGGACTAGCGGGAGTGCACGCAGAGAATGAGCAGTTCTTC. Residues: CASSGPGLAGVHAENEQFF.

This clonotype was detected ten times or more. The chain carries TRBV11-2 and TRBJ2-7; D is unresolved. This CDR3 region has 13 residues. CDR1 is SGHAT, CDR2 FQNNGV, per germline. V gave up 5 bases and J gave up 6 bases, with 14 bases separating them. The CDR3, as DNA: TGTGCCAGCAGCCCAGTGTATCGACCCGAGCAGTACTTC. Translated, it gives CASSPVYRPEQYF.

This clonotype was counted ten times or more. This chain uses TRBV5-1 with TRBJ2-6; D is tentatively TRBD1 or TRBD2 (5 bases each). CDR1 is SGHRS, CDR2 YFSETQ, per germline. The CDR3 covers 15 residues. V lost 0 bases to trimming and J lost 4 bases, with 8 bases between them. This CDR3 reads CASSLGGTGANVLTF. In nucleotides, the CDR3 is TGCGCCAGCAGCTTGGGAGGGACCGGGGCCAACGTCCTGACTTTC.

This clonotype was detected many times. The chain links TRBV9 to TRBJ2-5; D is tentatively TRBD1 or TRBD2 (6 bases each). The CDR3 loop spans 14 amino acids. Germline CDR1 SGDLS, CDR2 YYNGEE. The ends were cut back, 0 bases at V and 5 bases at J, with 11 bases in the middle. CDR3 sequence reads: CASSVGGGLETQYF. CDR3 in DNA: TGTGCCAGCAGCGTAGGAGGGGGGCTTGAGACCCAGTACTTC.

This clonotype was recorded many times. J is TRBJ2-2 and V is TRBV2, with D perhaps TRBD1 (6 bases). CDR1 SNHLY and CDR2 FYNNEI come from the germline V gene. V lost 6 bases to trimming and J lost 4 bases, with 9 bases between them. This CDR3 has 13 amino acids. Here the CDR3 DNA reads TGTGCCAGCAGGGACAGAGCCACCGGGGAGCTGTTTTTT. Translation: CASRDRATGELFF. Using reference TRBV2 and TRBJ2-2 for the parts outside the CDR3, the full variable domain is EPEVTQTPSHQVTQMGQEVILRCVPISNHLYFYWYRQILGQKVEFLVSFYNNEISEKSEIFDDQFSVERPDGSNFTLKIRSTKLEDSAMYFCASRDRATGELFFGEGSRLTVL.

This clonotype was picked up many times. This chain uses TRBV20-1 with TRBJ2-1, with 11 bases matching TRBD1. The CDR3 runs 14 residues. Germline values: CDR1 DFQATT, CDR2 SNEGSKA (reference sequence). V was pared by 4 bases and J by 8 bases, with 7 bases of the junction left unmatched. Here the CDR3 reads CSAITGTGGDEQFF. The CDR3 DNA is TGCAGTGCTATTACCGGGACAGGGGGTGATGAGCAGTTCTTC.

Ten or more counts support this clonotype. The V gene is TRBV5-1, the J gene TRBJ2-3; TRBD2 agrees at 7 bases. CDR3 length: 16 amino acids. Per germline, CDR1 SGHRS and CDR2 YFSETQ. V shed 0 bases, J shed 3 bases, and the junction held 7 bases outside the gene matches. CDR3 nucleotide sequence: TGCGCCAGCAGCTTGGGACTAGCTGTAAATACAGATACGCAGTATTTT. Encoded protein: CASSLGLAVNTDTQYF.

This clonotype was observed a handful of times. The chain has TRBV4-3 and TRBJ2-5; 12 bases match TRBD2. CDR1 and CDR2 from the germline V gene are LGHNA and YSLEER. After removal of 4 bases from V and 2 bases from J, the junction contained 8 bases not matched to a gene. CDR3 size: 17 residues. The CDR3 spells CASSPGLAGAYQETQYF. The CDR3 DNA follows: TGCGCCAGCAGCCCGGGACTAGCGGGCGCCTATCAAGAGACCCAGTACTTC.

This chain links TRBV21-1 with TRBJ2-7; the tabulated D call, TRBD2, remains unverified against the DNA. TRBV21-1 corresponds to a pseudogene. The CDR3 has 19 amino acids. The CDR3 nucleotides are TGTGCCAGCAGCAGGGGGGGCACTAGCGGGAGTGTACCGATCCACGAGCAGTACTTC. Protein sequence: CASSRGGTSGSVPIHEQYF.

The chain links TRBV27 to TRBJ2-7, with 10 bases identical to TRBD1. Germline V CDR1 and CDR2: MNHEY, SMNVEV (reference sequence). With 6 bases clipped from V and 3 bases from J, the junction kept 5 bases outside the gene matches. This CDR3 comprises 14 residues. The CDR3 region is CASSKRTGGYEQYF. The CDR3 DNA is TGTGCCAGCAGCAAGAGGACAGGGGGCTACGAGCAGTACTTC.

The chain carries TRBV20-1 and TRBJ2-1; 10 bases fit TRBD1. V lost 3 bases to trimming and J lost 3 bases; unmatched junction nucleotides: 2. Germline V gene sequence: CDR1 DFQATT, CDR2 SNEGSKA (reference sequence). The CDR3 extends over 14 amino acids. In nucleotides, the CDR3 is TGCAGTGCTAGGGACAGGGGGGACTACAATGAGCAGTTCTTC. Translated: CSARDRGDYNEQFF.

This clonotype qualifies as medium-sized. The chain employs TRBV12-3 or TRBV12-4 and TRBJ1-2; weak D call: TRBD1 (6 bases). The CDR3 is 13 amino acids. V was shortened by 6 bases and J by 4 bases, with 12 bases between the two germline ends. In DNA form, the CDR3 reads TGTGCCAGCAGCCGCGACAGGATCTATGGCTACACCTTC. This translates into CASSRDRIYGYTF.

The CDR3 region is CASSQDGRGAFGYGTEAFF. For the CDR3, the DNA is TGCGCCAGCAGCCAAGATGGCCGGGGGGCTTTCGGTTATGGGACTGAAGCTTTCTTT. The rearrangement joins TRBV4-3 to TRBJ1-1, with a possible D match to TRBD1 (6 bases). The CDR3 totals 19 residues. CDR1 is LGHNA, CDR2 YSLEER, per germline. Trimming shortened V by 0 bases and J by 5 bases, and 25 bases separated the two germline ends.

This clonotype has more than one count but fewer than ten. The CDR3 sequence is CASTSWQPYGYTF. The CDR3 DNA follows: TGTGCCAGCACTTCCTGGCAGCCTTATGGCTACACCTTC. The gene calls are TRBV5-8 and TRBJ1-2; D call uncertain. There are 13 residues in the CDR3. In germline, CDR1 is SGHTS, CDR2 YDEGEE. V was trimmed by 6 bases and J by 5 bases, leaving 14 bases between them.

Regarding this clonotype: A much larger clonotype is one base distant, so this may be a read error. The final CDR3 position lacks the conserved phenylalanine or tryptophan, pointing to a likely read error. The chain recombines TRBV12-3 or TRBV12-4 with TRBJ1-1; unclear D gene. V dropped 2 bases and J dropped 0 bases, with 7 bases sitting between them. This CDR3 is 14 amino acids long. The CDR3 coding sequence is TGTGCCAGCAGTTTATACAGCATGAACACTGAAGCTTTCTCT. Translating it yields CASSLYSMNTEAFS.

This chain links TRBV28 with TRBJ1-5; 11 bases agree with TRBD1. The CDR3 covers 14 residues. V lost 7 bases, J lost 5 bases, and 4 bases stayed unmatched. The germline V gene encodes CDR1 MDHEN and CDR2 SYDVKM. In nucleotides, the CDR3 is TGTGCCAGCACTGGGGGACAGGGGGATCAGCCCCAGCATTTT. This codes for CASTGGQGDQPQHF.

Turning to this clonotype: A much larger clonotype is one base distant, so this may be a read error. V and J are TRBV5-1 and TRBJ2-3; D ambiguous. CDR3 length equals 14 residues. Trimming left V 4 bases short and J 6 bases short, with 15 bases between. Germline CDR1 and CDR2: SGHRS and YFSETQ. CDR3: CASSMDGSSDTQYF. CDR3 sequence (DNA): TGCGCCAGCAGCATGGACGGGTCCTCCGATACGCAGTATTTT.

This clonotype was observed at least ten times. The CDR3 sequence: CASSLFDEQYF. The CDR3 nucleotides are TGTGCCAGCAGCTTATTCGACGAGCAGTACTTC. The chain is built from TRBV7-2 and TRBJ2-7; D uncertain. The CDR3 length is 11 residues. V was clipped by 2 bases and J by 5 bases, with 4 bases between them. Germline lookup yields CDR1 SGHTA and CDR2 FQGNSA.

This clonotype showed up just a few times. V gene TRBV20-1 combines with J gene TRBJ2-1; D unresolved. Trimming removed 6 bases from V and 4 bases from J, with 13 bases in between. The CDR3 spans 13 residues. Germline values: CDR1 DFQATT, CDR2 SNEGSKA (reference sequence). The CDR3 reads CSANPRVYNEQFF. CDR3 coding DNA: TGCAGTGCGAACCCTCGGGTTTACAATGAGCAGTTCTTC.

This chain uses TRBV14 with TRBJ2-6; D is ambiguous. Trimming cost V 1 base and J 0 bases, with 13 bases left between them. The CDR3 consists of 18 residues. Germline CDR1 reads SGHDN; CDR2 reads FVKESK. The CDR3 sequence is CASSQGNRRSSGANVLTF. The CDR3 region has the DNA TGTGCCAGCAGCCAAGGTAACAGACGATCCTCTGGGGCCAACGTCCTGACTTTC.